This TCR beta chain was documented in a study of blood T cell repertoires in COVID-19. At the level of the study: Acute-phase and convalescent COVID-19 samples originated in the United States, Italy and Spain. The cDNA or gDNA used as material had been derived from T cells, B-cell-depleted T cells, or PBMCs.

The CDR3 spans 11 residues. V lost 5 bases and J 10 bases, leaving 10 bases between the germline ends. Germline lookup yields CDR1 SGHRS and CDR2 YFSETQ. Per the original data handling: Amplifying reference gene primers gave estimates of nucleated cell counts. The method was immunoSEQ multiplex PCR; TCRdb's version includes in-frame clones alone and lacks a portion of them. V, J and clone size are those of that table, while D and trimming were read from the DNA. The repertoire includes roughly 220,000 clones, around 81% of them detected once, and roughly 2.4% sits in the top ten. The sequencing sample was made of peripheral blood. This sequence joins TRBV5-1 and TRBJ2-1; weak D call: TRBD2 (5 bases). The TCR was taken from a woman aged 60-70 years with acute or convalescent COVID-19. CDR3 in amino acids: CASRNTGEQFF. The CDR3 nucleotides read TGCGCCAGCAGGAATACGGGGGAGCAGTTCTTC.